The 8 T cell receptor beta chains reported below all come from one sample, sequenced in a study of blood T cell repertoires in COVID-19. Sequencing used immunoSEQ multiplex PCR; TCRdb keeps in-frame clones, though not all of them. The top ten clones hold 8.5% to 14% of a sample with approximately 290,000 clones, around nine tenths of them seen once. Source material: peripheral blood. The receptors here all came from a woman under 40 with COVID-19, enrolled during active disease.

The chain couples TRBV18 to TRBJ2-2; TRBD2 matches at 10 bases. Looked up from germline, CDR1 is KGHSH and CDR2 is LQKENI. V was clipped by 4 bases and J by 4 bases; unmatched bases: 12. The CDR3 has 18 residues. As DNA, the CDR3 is TGTGCCAGCTCACTCCTACAGCGGGGGGGCCAGAGCACCGGGGAGCTGTTTTTT. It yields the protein CASSLLQRGGQSTGELFF.

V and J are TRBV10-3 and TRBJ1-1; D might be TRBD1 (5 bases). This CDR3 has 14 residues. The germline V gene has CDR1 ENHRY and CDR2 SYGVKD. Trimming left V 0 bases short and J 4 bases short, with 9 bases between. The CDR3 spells CAISESGGGTEAFF. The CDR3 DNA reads TGTGCCATCAGTGAGTCTGGGGGGGGCACTGAAGCTTTCTTT.

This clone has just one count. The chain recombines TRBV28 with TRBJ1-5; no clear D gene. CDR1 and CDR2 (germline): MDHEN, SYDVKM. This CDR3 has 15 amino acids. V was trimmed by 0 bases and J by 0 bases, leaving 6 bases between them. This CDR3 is CASSLWRASNQPQHF. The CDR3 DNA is TGTGCCAGCAGTTTATGGAGAGCTAGCAATCAGCCCCAGCATTTT.

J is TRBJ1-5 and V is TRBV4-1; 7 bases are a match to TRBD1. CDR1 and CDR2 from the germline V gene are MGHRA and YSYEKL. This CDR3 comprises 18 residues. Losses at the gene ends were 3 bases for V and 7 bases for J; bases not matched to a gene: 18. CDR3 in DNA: TGCGCCAGCAGCCATTCTGGGCGCAGTAGGACAGGAAGCCAGCCCCAGCATTTT. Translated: CASSHSGRSRTGSQPQHF.

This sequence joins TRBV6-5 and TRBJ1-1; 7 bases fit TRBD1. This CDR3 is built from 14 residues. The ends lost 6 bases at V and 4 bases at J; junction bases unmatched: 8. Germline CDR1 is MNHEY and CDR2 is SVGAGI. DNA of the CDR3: TGTGCCAGCAGGGCAGGGGGATTTGGCACTGAAGCTTTCTTT. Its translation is CASRAGGFGTEAFF.

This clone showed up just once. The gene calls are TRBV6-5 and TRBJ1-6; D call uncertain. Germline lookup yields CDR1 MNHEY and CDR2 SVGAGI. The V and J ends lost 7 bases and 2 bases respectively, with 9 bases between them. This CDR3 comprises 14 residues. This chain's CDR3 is CASNVGAYNSPLHF. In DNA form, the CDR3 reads TGTGCCAGCAACGTAGGAGCCTATAATTCACCCCTCCACTTT.

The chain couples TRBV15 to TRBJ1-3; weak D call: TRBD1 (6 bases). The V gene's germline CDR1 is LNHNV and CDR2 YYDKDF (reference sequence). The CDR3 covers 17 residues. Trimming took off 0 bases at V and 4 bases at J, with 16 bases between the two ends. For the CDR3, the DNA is TGTGCCACCAGCAGAGATGAATTTCAGGACAGAGGAAACACCATATATTTT. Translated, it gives CATSRDEFQDRGNTIYF.

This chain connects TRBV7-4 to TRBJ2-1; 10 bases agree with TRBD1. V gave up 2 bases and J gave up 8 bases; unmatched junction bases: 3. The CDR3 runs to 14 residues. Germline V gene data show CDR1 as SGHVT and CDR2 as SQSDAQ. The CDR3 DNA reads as TGTGCCAGCAGCTTATTTGGGACAGGGGATGAGCAGTTCTTC. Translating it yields CASSLFGTGDEQFF.